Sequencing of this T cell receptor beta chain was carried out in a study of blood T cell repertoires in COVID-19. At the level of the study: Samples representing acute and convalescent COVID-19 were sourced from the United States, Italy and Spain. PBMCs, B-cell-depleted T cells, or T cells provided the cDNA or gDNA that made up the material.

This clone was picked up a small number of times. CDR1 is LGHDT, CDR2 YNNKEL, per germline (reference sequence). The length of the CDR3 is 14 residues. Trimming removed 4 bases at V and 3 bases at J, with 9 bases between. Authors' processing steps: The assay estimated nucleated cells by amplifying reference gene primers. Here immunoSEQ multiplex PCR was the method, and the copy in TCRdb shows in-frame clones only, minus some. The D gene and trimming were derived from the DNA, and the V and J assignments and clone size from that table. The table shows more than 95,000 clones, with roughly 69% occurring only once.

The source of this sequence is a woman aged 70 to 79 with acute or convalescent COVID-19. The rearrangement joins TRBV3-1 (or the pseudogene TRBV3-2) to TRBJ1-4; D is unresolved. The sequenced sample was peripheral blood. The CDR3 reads CASSPGWANEKLFF. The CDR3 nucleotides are TGTGCCAGCAGCCCGGGGTGGGCTAATGAAAAACTGTTTTTT.